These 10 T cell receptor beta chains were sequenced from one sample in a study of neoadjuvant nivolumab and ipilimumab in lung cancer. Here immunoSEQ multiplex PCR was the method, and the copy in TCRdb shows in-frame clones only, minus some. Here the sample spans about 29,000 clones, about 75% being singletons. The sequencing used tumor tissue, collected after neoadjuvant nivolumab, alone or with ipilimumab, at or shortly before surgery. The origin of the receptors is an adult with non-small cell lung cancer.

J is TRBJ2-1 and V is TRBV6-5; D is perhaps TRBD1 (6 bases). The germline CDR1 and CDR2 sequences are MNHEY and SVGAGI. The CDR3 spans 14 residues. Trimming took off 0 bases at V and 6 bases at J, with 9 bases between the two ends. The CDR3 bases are TGTGCCAGCAGTTACTCAGGGACAACCAATGAGCAGTTCTTC. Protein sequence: CASSYSGTTNEQFF.

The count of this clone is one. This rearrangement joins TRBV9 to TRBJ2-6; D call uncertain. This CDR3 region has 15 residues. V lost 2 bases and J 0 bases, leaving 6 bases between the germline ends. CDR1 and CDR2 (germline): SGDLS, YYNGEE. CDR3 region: CASSVQSSGANVLTF. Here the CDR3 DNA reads TGTGCCAGCAGCGTCCAGTCCTCTGGGGCCAACGTCCTGACTTTC.

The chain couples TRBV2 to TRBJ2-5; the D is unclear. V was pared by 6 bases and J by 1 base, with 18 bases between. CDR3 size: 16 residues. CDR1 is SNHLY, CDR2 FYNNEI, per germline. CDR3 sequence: CASSPPSQAPQETQYF. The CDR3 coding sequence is TGTGCCAGCAGCCCGCCTTCTCAAGCCCCCCAAGAGACCCAGTACTTC.

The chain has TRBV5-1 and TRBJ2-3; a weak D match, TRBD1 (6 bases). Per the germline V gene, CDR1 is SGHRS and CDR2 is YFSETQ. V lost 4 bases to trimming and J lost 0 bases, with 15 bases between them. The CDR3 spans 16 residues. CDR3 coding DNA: TGCGCCAGCAGCGGAACTCGGGACACAAGCACAGATACGCAGTATTTT. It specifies CASSGTRDTSTDTQYF. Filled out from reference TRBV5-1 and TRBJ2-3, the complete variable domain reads KAGVTQTPRYLIKTRGQQVTLSCSPISGHRSVSWYQQTPGQGLQFLFEYFSETQRNKGNFPGRFSGRQFSNSRSEMNVSTLELGDSALYLCASSGTRDTSTDTQYFGPGTRLTVL.

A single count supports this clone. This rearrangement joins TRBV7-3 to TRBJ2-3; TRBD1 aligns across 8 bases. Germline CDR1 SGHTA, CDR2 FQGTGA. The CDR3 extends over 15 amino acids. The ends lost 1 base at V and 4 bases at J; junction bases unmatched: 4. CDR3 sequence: CASSLRGQGSDTQYF. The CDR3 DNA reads TGTGCCAGCAGCTTAAGAGGACAGGGTTCAGATACGCAGTATTTT.

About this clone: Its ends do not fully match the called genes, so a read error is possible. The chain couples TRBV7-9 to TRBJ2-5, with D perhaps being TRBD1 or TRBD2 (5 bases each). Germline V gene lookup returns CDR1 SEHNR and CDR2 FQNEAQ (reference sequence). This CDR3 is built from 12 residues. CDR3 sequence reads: CASSPPAGTIHF. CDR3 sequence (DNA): TGTGCCAGCAGCCCTCCGGCCGGGACCATCCACTTC. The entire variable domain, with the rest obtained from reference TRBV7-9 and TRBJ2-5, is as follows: DTGVSQNPRHKITKRGQNVTFRCDPISEHNRLYWYRQTLGQGPEFLTYFQNEAQLEKSRLLSDRFSAERPKGSFSTLEIQRTEQGDSAMYLCASSPPAGTIHFGPGTRLLVL.

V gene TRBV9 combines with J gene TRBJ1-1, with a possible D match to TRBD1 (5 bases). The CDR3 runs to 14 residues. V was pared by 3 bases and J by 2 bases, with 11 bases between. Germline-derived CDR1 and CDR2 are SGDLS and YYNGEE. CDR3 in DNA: TGTGCCAGCAGCGCCGGGACGGCTAACACTGAAGCTTTCTTT. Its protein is CASSAGTANTEAFF.

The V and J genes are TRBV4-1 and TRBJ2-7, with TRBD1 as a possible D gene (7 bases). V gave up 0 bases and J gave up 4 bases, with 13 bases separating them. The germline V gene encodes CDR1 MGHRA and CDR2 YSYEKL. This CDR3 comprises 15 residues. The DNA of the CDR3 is TGCGCCAGCAGCCAAGATAGCAGGGGGGTTTACGAGCAGTACTTC. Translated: CASSQDSRGVYEQYF.

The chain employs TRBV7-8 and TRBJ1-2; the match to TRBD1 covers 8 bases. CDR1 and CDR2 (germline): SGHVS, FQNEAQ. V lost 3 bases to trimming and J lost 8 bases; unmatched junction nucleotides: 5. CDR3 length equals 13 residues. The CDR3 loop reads CASSLGQAWGYTF. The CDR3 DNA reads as TGTGCCAGCAGCTTGGGACAGGCCTGGGGCTACACCTTC.

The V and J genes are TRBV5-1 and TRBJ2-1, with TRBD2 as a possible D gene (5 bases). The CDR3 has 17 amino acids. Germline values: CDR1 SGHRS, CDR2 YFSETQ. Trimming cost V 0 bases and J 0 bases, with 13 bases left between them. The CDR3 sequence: CASSLEVVGSSYNEQFF. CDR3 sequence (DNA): TGCGCCAGCAGCTTGGAGGTGGTGGGGAGCTCCTACAATGAGCAGTTCTTC.